A single sample gave rise to the 29 T cell receptor beta chains below, sequenced in a study of blood T cell repertoires in COVID-19 (dated by TCRdb to about 2020). Library method: the immunoSEQ multiplex PCR assay. Here the immuneACCESS table is served through TCRdb, limited to in-frame sequences with V and J called. Missing clones are a known gap in these copies; in checked studies unresolved V genes cover under half, and the rest lacks a known reason. The sample table records around 99,000 clones; 85% to 95% of these occur just once. In total, the top ten clones hold approximately 1.2% of the sample. Sequenced material: peripheral blood. The receptors were sampled from a woman under 40 with acute or convalescent COVID-19.

This chain joins TRBV15 and TRBJ1-6; unclear D gene. The germline CDR1 and CDR2 sequences are LNHNV and YYDKDF (reference sequence). The CDR3 is 14 residues long. Trimming took 0 bases from V and 12 from J, leaving 12 bases between them. Written as DNA, the CDR3 is TGTGCCACCAGCAGAGATTTGGCTGAGGGACCCCTCCACTTT. It translates to CATSRDLAEGPLHF.

A note on this clone: A junction end diverges from the germline sequence, so it may reflect a read error. CDR3 sequence: CASSQPGGRDDKLFF. CDR3 coding DNA: TGCGCCAGCAGCCAACCAGGGGGCCGGGATGACAAACTGTTTTTT. V and J are TRBV4-1 and TRBJ1-4; 8 bases map to TRBD1. The germline V gene encodes CDR1 MGHRA and CDR2 YSYEKL. The CDR3 extends over 15 amino acids.

CDR3 in amino acids: CATNPGGLDEQYF. In DNA, the CDR3 is TGTGCCACCAACCCGGGGGGCTTGGACGAGCAGTACTTC. The J gene is TRBJ2-7, the V gene TRBV19; possibly TRBD2 for D (7 bases). V was pared by 10 bases and J by 5 bases, with 18 bases between. Germline V gene lookup returns CDR1 LNHDA and CDR2 SQIVND (reference sequence). CDR3 length equals 13 residues.

The chain links TRBV28 to TRBJ1-5; D gene ambiguous. V was trimmed by 10 bases and J by 6 bases, leaving 16 bases between them. This CDR3 spans 13 amino acids. Germline lookup yields CDR1 MDHEN and CDR2 SYDVKM. The CDR3 DNA is TGTGCCACCTCTGGGAGAGGTGGTCAGCCCCAGCATTTT. Its translation is CATSGRGGQPQHF.

The rearrangement joins TRBV7-3 to TRBJ1-1; a possible D gene is TRBD1 (5 bases). The CDR3 totals 15 residues. The germline gives CDR1 SGHTA, CDR2 FQGTGA. The germline V and J ends were trimmed by 6 bases and 0 bases, with 14 bases remaining between them. The DNA for the CDR3 is TGTGCCAGCAGGTTGGACACGTTCATGAACACTGAAGCTTTCTTT. The encoded protein is CASRLDTFMNTEAFF.

This chain connects TRBV2 to TRBJ1-1; D possibly corresponds to TRBD1 (5 bases). There are 16 residues in the CDR3. V lost 5 bases and J 3 bases, leaving 19 bases between the germline ends. Looked up from germline, CDR1 is SNHLY and CDR2 is FYNNEI. CDR3 in DNA: TGTGCCAGCAGTACCGCGACATGGGGCGGGGACACTGAAGCTTTCTTT. Its translation: CASSTATWGGDTEAFF.

The V and J genes are TRBV6-5 and TRBJ1-6; 7 nucleotides agree with TRBD1. There are 14 residues in the CDR3. CDR1 is MNHEY, CDR2 SVGAGI, per germline. J lost 7 bases, V lost 4 bases, and 4 bases had no gene match. In nucleotides, the CDR3 is TGTGCCAGCAGTTCGCCGGGACAGAATTCACCCCTCCACTTT. Translating it yields CASSSPGQNSPLHF.

The rearrangement links TRBV6-5 to TRBJ1-1; possible D gene TRBD1, 5 bases. V was cut by 2 bases and J by 1 base, with 8 bases left in between. The length of the CDR3 is 14 residues. Germline assignment: CDR1 MNHEY and CDR2 SVGAGI. CDR3 sequence reads: CASSYDQGNTEAFF. CDR3 sequence (DNA): TGTGCCAGCAGTTACGACCAGGGGAACACTGAAGCTTTCTTT.

This clone has just one count. The rearrangement uses TRBV6-1 and TRBJ1-1, with 8 bases that match TRBD1. Germline V CDR1 and CDR2: MNHNS, SASEGT. The CDR3 has 16 residues. Trimming removed 3 bases from V and 0 bases from J; junction bases left unmatched: 6. The CDR3 DNA sequence: TGTGCCAGCAGTGACAGGGGGCCCCCTTTGAACACTGAAGCTTTCTTT. It codes for CASSDRGPPLNTEAFF.

The V gene is TRBV11-3, the J gene TRBJ2-4, with 9 bases aligning to TRBD1. The CDR3 sequence is 15 residues long. Germline V gives CDR1 SGHNT, CDR2 YENEEA. V gave up 5 bases and J gave up 3 bases; unmatched junction bases: 5. The CDR3: CASSRQGVDKNIQYF. CDR3 nucleotides: TGTGCCAGCAGCCGACAGGGGGTTGACAAAAACATTCAGTACTTC. The variable domain in full, completed from reference TRBV11-3 and TRBJ2-4, reads EAGVVQSPRYKIIEKKQPVAFWCNPISGHNTLYWYLQNLGQGPELLIRYENEEAVDDSQLPKDRFSAERLKGVDSTLKIQPAELGDSAVYLCASSRQGVDKNIQYFGAGTRLSVL.

V and J are TRBV6-5 and TRBJ1-4; the D is unclear. Looked up from germline, CDR1 is MNHEY and CDR2 is SVGAGI. The CDR3 runs to 14 residues. V was clipped by 5 bases and J by 7 bases, with 14 bases between them. CDR3 nucleotide sequence: TGTGCCAGCAGTCCACTAACTAATAGTGAAAAACTGTTTTTT. It is translated as CASSPLTNSEKLFF.

The chain uses TRBV28 and TRBJ1-4, with TRBD1 identical over 8 bases. The V gene's germline CDR1 is MDHEN and CDR2 SYDVKM. V dropped 2 bases and J dropped 6; count of bases not matched to a gene: 11. This CDR3 has 17 amino acids. The CDR3 protein is CASSLRKRDRWHEKLFF. CDR3 DNA sequence: TGTGCCAGCAGTTTAAGGAAGAGGGACAGGTGGCATGAAAAACTGTTTTTT.

The V call is TRBV2, the J call TRBJ1-1, with D possibly being TRBD1 (6 bases). Trimming removed 1 base from V and 2 bases from J, with 11 bases in between. The length of the CDR3 is 15 residues. Germline V lookup: CDR1 SNHLY, CDR2 FYNNEI. DNA of the CDR3: TGTGCCAGCAGTGAAGTCAGGGGTCGAAACACTGAAGCTTTCTTT. Encoded protein: CASSEVRGRNTEAFF.

The rearrangement uses TRBV19 and TRBJ2-2; 8 nucleotides agree with TRBD2. The J segment lost 5 bases and the V segment lost 6 bases, leaving 5 bases of the junction unmatched. The CDR3 totals 14 residues. From germline, CDR1 is LNHDA and CDR2 SQIVND (reference sequence). CDR3 protein: CASRYGGATGELFF. Here the CDR3 DNA reads TGTGCCAGTAGATACGGGGGGGCAACCGGGGAGCTGTTTTTT.

The rearrangement links TRBV28 to TRBJ1-6; 10 positions match TRBD1. Germline CDR1 is MDHEN and CDR2 is SYDVKM. The V gene end was trimmed by 10 bases and the J gene end by 6 bases; junction bases not matched to a gene: 3. This CDR3 region has 13 residues. Here the CDR3 DNA reads TGTGCCACAAGGACAGGGGGTAATTCACCCCTCCACTTT. Its translation: CATRTGGNSPLHF.

CDR3 sequence: CASSLGVGGVGYTF. The CDR3, as DNA: TGTGCCAGCAGCTTGGGCGTAGGGGGGGTTGGCTACACCTTC. This chain connects TRBV5-4 to TRBJ1-2; D may be TRBD1 (6 bases). This CDR3 contains 14 residues. The germline V and J ends were trimmed by 0 bases and 7 bases, with 13 bases remaining between them. CDR1 is SGHNT and CDR2 is YYREEE in the germline V gene (reference sequence).

The rearrangement uses TRBV27 and TRBJ2-2; 8 bases are a match to TRBD1. Unmatched junction bases numbered 8, after V lost 6 bases and J lost 5 bases. The germline gives CDR1 MNHEY, CDR2 SMNVEV (reference sequence). This CDR3 region has 15 residues. The CDR3 nucleotides are TGTGCCAGCAGGCCCCGGACAGGGAGAACCGGGGAGCTGTTTTTT. This codes for CASRPRTGRTGELFF.

CDR3 coding DNA: TGTGCCAGCAGTGAAGTGTACAGGGAGGAGCAGTACTTC. It encodes CASSEVYREEQYF. This chain joins TRBV6-1 and TRBJ2-7; D may be TRBD1 (6 bases). This CDR3 spans 13 amino acids. CDR1 is MNHNS and CDR2 is SASEGT in the germline V gene. V was shortened by 1 base and J by 7 bases, with 11 bases between the two germline ends.

This chain uses TRBV2 with TRBJ2-1, with unresolved D. V lost 3 bases to trimming and J lost 5 bases, with 8 bases between them. This CDR3 spans 13 amino acids. The germline gives CDR1 SNHLY, CDR2 FYNNEI. The CDR3 loop is CASSDSLNNEQFF. The CDR3 coding sequence is TGTGCCAGCAGTGATAGCCTTAACAATGAGCAGTTCTTC.

The CDR3 DNA reads as TGTGCCAGCGTTCGCCGGGGATTGGGCTATGGCTACACCTTC. It is translated as CASVRRGLGYGYTF. The chain combines TRBV11-2 with TRBJ1-2; D gene uncertain. Trimming removed 8 bases from V and 4 bases from J, with 17 bases in between. The CDR3 extends over 14 amino acids. CDR1 and CDR2 (germline): SGHAT, FQNNGV.

V and J are TRBV28 and TRBJ1-1, with 9 nucleotides matching TRBD1. This CDR3 spans 17 amino acids. CDR1 and CDR2 (germline): MDHEN, SYDVKM. After removal of 5 bases from V and 0 bases from J, the junction contained 10 bases not matched to a gene. CDR3 loop: CASSPGTGLNLNTEAFF. The CDR3 DNA sequence: TGTGCCAGCAGTCCCGGGACAGGGTTAAATTTGAACACTGAAGCTTTCTTT. Complete variable domain (other parts from reference TRBV28 and TRBJ1-1): DVKVTQSSRYLVKRTGEKVFLECVQDMDHENMFWYRQDPGLGLRLIYFSYDVKMKEKGDIPEGYSVSREKKERFSLILESASTNQTSMYLCASSPGTGLNLNTEAFFGQGTRLTVV.

The chain links TRBV28 to TRBJ1-5; 8 positions agree with TRBD1. Germline CDR1 and CDR2: MDHEN and SYDVKM. V shed 0 bases and J 2 bases; nucleotides not matched to a gene: 0. CDR3 length: 15 residues. In nucleotides, the CDR3 is TGTGCCAGCAGTTTATGGACAGGGGGCAATCAGCCCCAGCATTTT. This sequence encodes CASSLWTGGNQPQHF.

With regard to this clone: The sample has other DNA sequences that encode this CDR3 too. The gene calls are TRBV5-1 and TRBJ1-5; D call uncertain. CDR3 size: 15 residues. Germline V lookup: CDR1 SGHRS, CDR2 YFSETQ. Trimming shortened V by 2 bases and J by 1 base, and 10 bases separated the two germline ends. DNA of the CDR3: TGCGCCAGCAGCTTAGCAGCAGGAAGCAATCAGCCCCAGCATTTT. It yields the protein CASSLAAGSNQPQHF.

This clone was recorded only once. The rearrangement links TRBV7-9 to TRBJ2-3; D is perhaps TRBD1 (5 bases). V was trimmed by 5 bases and J by 3 bases, leaving 12 bases between them. The CDR3 extends over 14 amino acids. Germline assignment: CDR1 SEHNR and CDR2 FQNEAQ (reference sequence). The CDR3 here is CASSPGFETDTQYF. CDR3 bases: TGTGCCAGCAGCCCAGGGTTTGAGACAGATACGCAGTATTTT.

The CDR3: CASSSNSGPTNYGYTF. CDR3 sequence (DNA): TGTGCCAGCAGCTCCAATAGCGGACCTACTAACTATGGCTACACCTTC. The rearrangement joins TRBV11-2 to TRBJ1-2; D is undetermined. V was pared by 4 bases and J by 0 bases, with 15 bases between. CDR1 is SGHAT and CDR2 is FQNNGV in the germline V gene. This CDR3 contains 16 residues.

The chain combines TRBV6-2 or TRBV6-3 with TRBJ1-2; 8 nucleotides line up with TRBD1. Germline V gene data show CDR1 as MNHEY and CDR2 as SVGEGT. This CDR3 is built from 15 residues. The V segment lost 1 base and the J segment 8 bases; nucleotides outside the gene matches: 9. The CDR3 here is CASSYYAGQGEGYTF. CDR3 nucleotide sequence: TGTGCCAGCAGTTACTACGCCGGACAGGGTGAGGGCTACACCTTC.

This clone was seen just once. The chain links TRBV3-1 (or the pseudogene TRBV3-2) to TRBJ1-5; D gene uncertain. The V gene's germline CDR1 is LGHDT and CDR2 YNNKEL (reference sequence). This CDR3 has 14 residues. Trimming stripped 5 bases from V and 7 bases from J, with 15 bases between. This chain's CDR3 is CASSSFRGRQPQHF. CDR3 DNA: TGTGCCAGCAGCTCCTTTAGAGGGAGACAGCCCCAGCATTTT.

The chain links TRBV15 to TRBJ1-2; D uncertain. Germline V gene lookup returns CDR1 LNHNV and CDR2 YYDKDF (reference sequence). The CDR3 is 15 amino acids. V lost 0 bases, J lost 4 bases, and 12 bases lay in between. CDR3 nucleotide sequence: TGTGCCACCAGCAGAGATCTCGGGAACTCCTATGGCTACACCTTC. It translates to CATSRDLGNSYGYTF.

This chain connects TRBV10-2 to TRBJ1-2; 8 positions agree with TRBD1. The ends lost 4 bases at V and 8 bases at J; junction bases unmatched: 12. Looked up from germline, CDR1 is WSHSY and CDR2 is SAAADI. The CDR3 runs 15 residues. This CDR3 reads CASSGKDRASEGYTF. The CDR3 DNA sequence: TGCGCCAGCAGTGGGAAGGACAGGGCATCCGAGGGCTACACCTTC.